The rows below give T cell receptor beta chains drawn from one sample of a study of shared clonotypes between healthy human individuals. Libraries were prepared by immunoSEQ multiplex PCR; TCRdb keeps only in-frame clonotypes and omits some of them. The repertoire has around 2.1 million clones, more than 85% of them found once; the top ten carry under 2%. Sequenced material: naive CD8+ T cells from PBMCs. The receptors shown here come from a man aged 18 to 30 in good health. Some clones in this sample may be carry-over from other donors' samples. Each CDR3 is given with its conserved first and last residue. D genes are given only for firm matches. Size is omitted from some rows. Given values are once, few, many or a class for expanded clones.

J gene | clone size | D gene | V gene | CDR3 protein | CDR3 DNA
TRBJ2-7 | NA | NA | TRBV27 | CASSLAPSTTYEQYF | TGTGCCAGCAGTTTAGCTCCATCTACCACCTACGAGCAGTACTTC
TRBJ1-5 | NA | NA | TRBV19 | CATGLDQPQHF | TGTGCCACCGGCCTTGATCAGCCCCAGCATTTT
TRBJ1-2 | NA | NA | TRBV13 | CASSYIPDGLHF | TGTGCCAGCAGCTATATCCCTGACGGGCTACACTTC
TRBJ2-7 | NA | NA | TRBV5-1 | CASSLAAWGYVNEQYF | TGCGCCAGCAGCTTGGCCGCTTGGGGGTATGTTAACGAGCAGTACTTC
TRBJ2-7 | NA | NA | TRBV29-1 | CSVGHGPYEQYF | TGCAGCGTTGGACACGGACCCTACGAGCAGTACTTC
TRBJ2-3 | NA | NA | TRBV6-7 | CASSWGGSTDTQYF | TGTGCCAGCAGTTGGGGGGGCAGCACAGATACGCAGTATTTT
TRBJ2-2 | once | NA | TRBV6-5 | CASSYDRLRTGELFF | TGTGCCAGCAGTTACGACCGTCTTCGCACCGGGGAGCTGTTTTTT
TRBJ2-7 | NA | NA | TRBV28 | CASSLLRYGPGYEQYF | TGTGCCAGCAGTTTACTCAGGTATGGGCCCGGGTACGAGCAGTACTTC
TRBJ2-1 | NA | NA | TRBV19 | CASSIVRLDEQFF | TGTGCCAGTAGTATAGTCCGACTAGATGAGCAGTTCTTC
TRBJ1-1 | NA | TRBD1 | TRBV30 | CAWNTGGNTEAFF | TGTGCCTGGAACACAGGGGGAAACACTGAAGCTTTCTTT
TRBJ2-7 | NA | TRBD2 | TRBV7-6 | CASSPIAGGAYEQYF | TGTGCCAGCTCCCCAATAGCGGGAGGCGCCTACGAGCAGTACTTC
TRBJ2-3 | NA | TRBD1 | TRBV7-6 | CASSSSQGAADTQYF | TGTGCCAGCAGCTCATCACAGGGGGCGGCAGATACGCAGTATTTT
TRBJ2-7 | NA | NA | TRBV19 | CASSTPWGVGPVEQYF | TGTGCCAGTAGTACCCCCTGGGGTGTAGGTCCGGTCGAGCAGTACTTC
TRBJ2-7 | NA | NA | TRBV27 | CASRLAGGYSYEQYF | TGTGCCAGCAGGTTGGCAGGAGGGTACTCCTACGAGCAGTACTTC
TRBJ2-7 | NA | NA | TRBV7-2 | CASSTRDRGRSGRDPEQYF | TGTGCCAGCAGCACCCGGGACAGGGGACGGAGCGGGAGGGATCCAGAGCAGTACTTC
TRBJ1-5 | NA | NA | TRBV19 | CASSIDATQGRGNQPQHF | TGTGCCAGTAGTATAGACGCAACTCAGGGAAGGGGCAATCAGCCCCAGCATTTT
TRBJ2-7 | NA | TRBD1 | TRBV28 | CASSLGQGNDYEQYF | TGTGCCAGCAGTTTGGGACAGGGGAACGATTACGAGCAGTACTTC
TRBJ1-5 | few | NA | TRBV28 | CASAEHSNQPQHF | TGTGCCAGCGCAGAGCATAGCAATCAGCCCCAGCATTTT
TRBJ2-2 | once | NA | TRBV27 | CASSLRPTPYTGELFF | TGTGCCAGCAGTTTAAGACCGACTCCTTACACCGGGGAGCTGTTTTTT
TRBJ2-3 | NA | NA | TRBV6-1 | CASSGGGGRTDTQYF | TGTGCCAGCAGTGGGGGCGGGGGCCGCACAGATACGCAGTATTTT
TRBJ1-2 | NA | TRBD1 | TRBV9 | CASSEGQEPNYGYTF | TGTGCCAGCAGCGAAGGACAGGAACCTAACTATGGCTACACCTTC
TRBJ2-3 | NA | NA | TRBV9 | CASSVVGRGVDTQYF | TGTGCCAGCAGCGTAGTAGGCCGAGGAGTCGATACGCAGTATTTT
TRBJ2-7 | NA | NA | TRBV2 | CASSEARGSYREQYF | TGTGCCAGCAGTGAAGCCCGGGGCTCTTACCGCGAGCAGTACTTC
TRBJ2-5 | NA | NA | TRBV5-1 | CASSLWGASQETQYF | TGCGCCAGCAGCCTGTGGGGGGCGAGTCAAGAGACCCAGTACTTC
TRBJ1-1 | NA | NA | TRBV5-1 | CASSFESTEAFF | TGCGCCAGCAGCTTCGAGAGCACTGAAGCTTTCTTT
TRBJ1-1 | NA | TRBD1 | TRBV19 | CASSIGGDSGAFF | TGTGCCAGTAGTATTGGTGGGGACAGCGGAGCTTTCTTT
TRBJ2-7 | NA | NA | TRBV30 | CAWKVAPSYEQYF | TGTGCCTGGAAGGTCGCTCCCTCCTACGAGCAGTACTTC
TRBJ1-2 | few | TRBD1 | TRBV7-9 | CASSWGQGKDGYTF | TGTGCCAGCAGCTGGGGACAGGGAAAGGATGGCTACACCTTC
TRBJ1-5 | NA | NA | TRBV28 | CASSYPTRGGGQPQHF | TGTGCCAGCAGTTACCCCACCCGGGGAGGTGGACAGCCCCAGCATTTT
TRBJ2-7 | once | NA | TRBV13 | CASSDGVGYEQYF | TGTGCCAGCAGCGACGGGGTAGGTTACGAGCAGTACTTC
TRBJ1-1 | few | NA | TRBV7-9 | CASSSGLNTEAFF | TGTGCCAGCAGCTCAGGGCTGAACACTGAAGCTTTCTTT
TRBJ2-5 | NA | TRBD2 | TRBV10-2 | CASSGSGRNPGETQYF | TGCGCCAGCAGTGGTAGCGGGAGGAACCCAGGGGAGACCCAGTACTTC
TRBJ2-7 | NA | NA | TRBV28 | CASSIPQKRDTLSYEQYF | TGTGCCAGCAGTATCCCCCAAAAACGGGACACCCTATCCTACGAGCAGTACTTC
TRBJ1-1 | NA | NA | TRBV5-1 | CASSSRVQNTEAFF | TGCGCCAGCAGCTCCAGGGTGCAGAACACTGAAGCTTTCTTT
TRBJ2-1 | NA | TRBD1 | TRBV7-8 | CASSSTRTGGNLFNEQFF | TGTGCCAGCAGCTCTACCAGGACAGGGGGCAATCTATTCAATGAGCAGTTCTTC
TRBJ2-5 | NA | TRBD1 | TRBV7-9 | CASSFRQGPETQYF | TGTGCCAGCAGCTTCCGACAGGGGCCGGAGACCCAGTACTTC
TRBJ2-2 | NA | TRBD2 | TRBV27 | CASSPHTLAGGPVGELFF | TGTGCCAGCAGTCCTCACACGTTAGCGGGAGGGCCGGTCGGGGAGCTGTTTTTT
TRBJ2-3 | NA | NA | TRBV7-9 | CASSSSEADTQYF | TGTGCCAGCAGCTCCTCAGAGGCAGATACGCAGTATTTT
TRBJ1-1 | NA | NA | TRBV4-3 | CASSQVFGRERTEAFF | TGCGCCAGCAGCCAAGTCTTTGGCAGGGAAAGAACTGAAGCTTTCTTT
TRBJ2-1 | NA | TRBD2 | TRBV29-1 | CSVAASGNPPNEQFF | TGCAGCGTTGCGGCTAGCGGGAACCCTCCCAATGAGCAGTTCTTC
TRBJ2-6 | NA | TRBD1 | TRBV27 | CASAMGTGSGANVLTF | TGTGCCAGCGCAATGGGGACAGGCTCTGGGGCCAACGTCCTGACTTTC
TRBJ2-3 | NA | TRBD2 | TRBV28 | CASSLALAGGSDTQYF | TGTGCCAGCAGTCTTGCGCTAGCGGGAGGGTCCGATACGCAGTATTTT
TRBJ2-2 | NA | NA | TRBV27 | CASSLVPSTGELFF | TGTGCCAGCAGTTTAGTCCCCTCGACCGGGGAGCTGTTTTTT
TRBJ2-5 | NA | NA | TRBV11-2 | CASSLDFIQETQYF | TGTGCCAGCAGCTTAGACTTTATCCAAGAGACCCAGTACTTC
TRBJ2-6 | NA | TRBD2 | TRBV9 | CASSTGLAELLSSGANVLTF | TGTGCCAGCAGCACCGGACTAGCGGAACTCCTTTCCTCTGGGGCCAACGTCCTGACTTTC
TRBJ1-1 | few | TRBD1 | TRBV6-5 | CASSATSGGSREAFF | TGTGCCAGCAGTGCCACCTCAGGGGGGTCGAGAGAAGCTTTCTTT
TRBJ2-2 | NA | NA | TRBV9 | CASSLPAHRPNTGELFF | TGTGCCAGCAGCCTCCCGGCGCATCGCCCTAACACCGGGGAGCTGTTTTTT
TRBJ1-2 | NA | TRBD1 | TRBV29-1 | CSVDRDRPYGYTF | TGCAGCGTGGACCGGGACAGGCCCTATGGCTACACCTTC
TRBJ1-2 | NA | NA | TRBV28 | CASSSEEEELYGYTF | TGTGCCAGCAGTTCGGAGGAAGAGGAATTATATGGCTACACCTTC
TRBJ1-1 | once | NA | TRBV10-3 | CAITKGGPDRFF | TGTGCCATCACTAAGGGGGGGCCCGATCGTTTCTTT
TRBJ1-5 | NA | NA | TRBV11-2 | CASSSGGPQHF | TGTGCCAGCAGCTCCGGGGGGCCCCAGCATTTT
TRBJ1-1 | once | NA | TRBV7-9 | CASSLARDIRLNTEAFF | TGTGCCAGCAGCTTAGCGCGAGATATCAGACTGAACACTGAAGCTTTCTTT
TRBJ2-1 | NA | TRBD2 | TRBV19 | CASSIAGEGSLNEQFF | TGTGCCAGTAGTATAGCGGGGGAGGGTTCCCTCAATGAGCAGTTCTTC
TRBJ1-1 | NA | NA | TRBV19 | CASSLPSGEAFF | TGTGCCAGTAGTCTTCCGAGCGGTGAAGCTTTCTTT
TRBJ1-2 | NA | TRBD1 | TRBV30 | CAWRGRDRAPSYGYTF | TGTGCCTGGAGGGGCCGGGACAGGGCCCCTTCCTATGGCTACACCTTC
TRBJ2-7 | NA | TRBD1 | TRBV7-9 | CASSPDRGRSHEQYF | TGTGCCAGCAGCCCCGACAGGGGGCGCTCCCACGAGCAGTACTTC
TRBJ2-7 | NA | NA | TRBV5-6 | CASSLRGLEQYF | TGTGCCAGCAGCTTGAGGGGCCTCGAGCAGTACTTC